This T cell receptor beta chain was recorded in a study of blood T cells in healthy people across ages. Findings of the study overall: As age increased, TCR beta diversity per million T cells fell in a roughly linear fashion.

At least ten counts were recorded for this clonotype. Its target is unknown. The CDR3 spans 14 residues. V lost 6 bases and J 2 bases, leaving 12 bases between the germline ends. The V gene's germline CDR1 is ENHRY and CDR2 SYGVKD. Donors gave around 9.8 milliliters of peripheral blood apiece. The authors isolated at least 6.5 million PBMCs per sample. Sample-barcoded 5' priming and a J-beta primer mix drove a second PCR of roughly 6 to 12 cycles. TCRdb processed the 5' RACE reads anew with MiXCR; each CDR3 protein has one entry. Found here are a few hundred thousand distinct CDR3 sequences, 45% to 60% of them singletons; the top ten hold 51%.

The rearrangement uses TRBV10-3 and TRBJ2-3; a weak D match, TRBD1 (5 bases). The origin of this receptor is a man in his sixties in good health. Sequencing was carried out using blood. CDR3 DNA sequence: TGTGCCATCAGCCCTGGGGCAACCACAGATACGCAGTATTTT. Translating gives CAISPGATTDTQYF.